This T cell receptor beta chain was identified in a study of T cells in Graves' hyperthyroidism and ophthalmopathy. On the study more broadly: Peripheral blood was drawn at first diagnosis, prior to all treatment.

RNA transcripts yielded amplified TCR beta CDR3 regions. A set of HTBI primers served as the primers for a first-round RT-PCR of the TCR CDR3. TCRdb ran MiXCR on the multiplex PCR reads and lists one entry per CDR3 protein. Among around 500,000 distinct CDR3 sequences listed, about 20% were seen once. Regarding the study as a whole: Before onset, by a median of around 6.1 months, the model predicted ophthalmopathy. The majority of expanded thyroid clonotypes above 0.001 also appeared in blood.

Points on this clonotype: The antigen is unknown.

The PBMCs had their origin in approximately 10 ml of fresh peripheral blood. CDR1 is LNHDA, CDR2 SQIVND, per germline (reference sequence). The V end was cut by 6 bases, the J end by 1 base, with 13 bases between. This CDR3 has 14 amino acids. The TCR originated in a woman between 65 and 79 years old with Graves' ophthalmopathy. The sample consisted of blood. J is TRBJ2-7 and V is TRBV19; weak D call: TRBD1 (6 bases). The CDR3 DNA sequence: TGTGCCAGTAGGGGTACGGACAGTTCCTACGAGCAGTACTTC. This gives the protein CASRGTDSSYEQYF.